These 9 T cell receptor beta chains came from one sample sequenced in a study of T cells in Graves' hyperthyroidism and ophthalmopathy. It was RNA transcripts that yielded the amplified TCR beta CDR3 regions. RT-PCR in the first round (using the HTBI primer set) targeted the TCR CDR3. TCRdb analysed the multiplex PCR reads with MiXCR anew, one entry per CDR3 protein. Of approximately 25,000 distinct CDR3 sequences listed, roughly 46% were seen once; the top ten hold about a tenth. The sequencing sample was made of blood. The receptors come from a woman in her twenties or thirties with Graves' hyperthyroidism.

About this clonotype itself: Just one base apart from a much larger clone, this may be a read error. CDR3 sequence (DNA): TGTGCCAGCAGTTATTGGACGGGGCCGAGGGCTAATGAAAAACTGTTTTTT. As protein: CASSYWTGPRANEKLFF. The rearrangement uses TRBV28 and TRBJ1-4, with TRBD1 as a possible D gene (5 bases). This CDR3 is built from 17 residues. Germline CDR1 MDHEN, CDR2 SYDVKM. V dropped 4 bases and J dropped 3 bases, with 18 bases sitting between them.

This clonotype showed up just once. The junction shows a germline mismatch at one end, possibly a read error. The rearrangement uses TRBV19 and TRBJ2-1; tentatively, D is TRBD1 (5 bases). Germline CDR1 and CDR2: LNHDA and SQIVND (reference sequence). The CDR3 is made up of 12 amino acids. In DNA, the CDR3 is TGTGCCAGTAGTATAGATGGGGCAGGTAGGGTCTTC. It codes for CASSIDGAGRVF.

This clonotype is categorized as medium-sized. This chain joins TRBV15 and TRBJ1-3; tentative D call: TRBD1 (5 bases). The CDR3 extends over 16 amino acids. Per the germline V gene, CDR1 is LNHNV and CDR2 is YYDKDF (reference sequence). The V end was cut by 5 bases, the J end by 0 bases, with 14 bases between. The CDR3 loop reads CATSRTRDDSGNTIYF. The DNA of the CDR3 is TGTGCCACCAGCCGCACTCGGGACGACTCTGGAAACACCATATATTTT.

The table lists this clonotype with a few counts. The chain joins TRBV18 to TRBJ1-4; D call uncertain. This CDR3 spans 14 amino acids. From germline, CDR1 is KGHSH and CDR2 LQKENI. Trimming removed 2 bases at V and 4 bases at J, with 8 bases between. The CDR3 protein is CASSPDRSNEKLFF. CDR3 nucleotide sequence: TGTGCCAGCTCACCAGATCGTAGTAATGAAAAACTGTTTTTT. The complete variable domain, with remaining parts taken from reference TRBV18 and TRBJ1-4, reads NAGVMQNPRHLVRRRGQEARLRCSPMKGHSHVYWYRQLPEEGLKFMVYLQKENIIDESGMPKERFSAEFPKEGPSILRIQQVVRGDSAAYFCASSPDRSNEKLFFGSGTQLSVL.

This clonotype is deemed medium-sized. V is TRBV7-3 and J is TRBJ2-2; D is uncertain. The CDR3 contains 14 residues. V was clipped by 3 bases and J by 7 bases, with 12 bases between them. Per the germline V gene, CDR1 is SGHTA and CDR2 is FQGTGA. The CDR3 protein is CASSFTTSGGELFF. CDR3 coding DNA: TGTGCCAGCAGCTTTACTACCTCGGGCGGGGAGCTGTTTTTT.

The chain employs TRBV19 and TRBJ2-1; TRBD1 matches 9 bases. Germline V lookup: CDR1 LNHDA, CDR2 SQIVND (reference sequence). This CDR3 contains 15 residues. V gave up 1 base and J gave up 5 bases; unmatched junction bases: 3. CDR3 sequence (DNA): TGTGCCAGTAGTATAGCGGACAGGGGAGACAATGAGCAGTTCTTC. This sequence encodes CASSIADRGDNEQFF.

This clonotype occurred once. V is TRBV7-9 and J is TRBJ1-2, with D perhaps matching TRBD1 (6 bases). The CDR3 extends over 15 amino acids. Per the germline V gene, CDR1 is SEHNR and CDR2 is FQNEAQ (reference sequence). Deletions cut 5 bases from V and 6 bases from J, with 19 bases between. The CDR3 DNA reads TGTGCCAGCAGCCGAACAGGACAGAGACAGAATGGCTACACCTTC. Translation gives CASSRTGQRQNGYTF.

The chain is built from TRBV19 and TRBJ2-2; 10 bases match TRBD2. This CDR3 contains 15 residues. Looked up from germline, CDR1 is LNHDA and CDR2 is SQIVND (reference sequence). V was clipped by 4 bases and J by 6 bases; unmatched bases: 5. In DNA, the CDR3 is TGTGCCAGTAGTACGGCTAGCGGGAGTGCCGGGGAGCTGTTTTTT. The encoded protein is CASSTASGSAGELFF.

By sample fraction, this clonotype is medium-sized (0.01 to 0.1%). The rearrangement joins TRBV7-2 to TRBJ2-7; perhaps TRBD1 as D (5 bases). Deletions cut 11 bases from V and 2 bases from J, with 7 bases between. Looked up from germline, CDR1 is SGHTA and CDR2 is FQGNSA. This CDR3 is built from 10 residues. Written as DNA, the CDR3 is TGTGCCCTAGGGGCCTACGAGCAGTACTTC. The encoded protein is CALGAYEQYF.